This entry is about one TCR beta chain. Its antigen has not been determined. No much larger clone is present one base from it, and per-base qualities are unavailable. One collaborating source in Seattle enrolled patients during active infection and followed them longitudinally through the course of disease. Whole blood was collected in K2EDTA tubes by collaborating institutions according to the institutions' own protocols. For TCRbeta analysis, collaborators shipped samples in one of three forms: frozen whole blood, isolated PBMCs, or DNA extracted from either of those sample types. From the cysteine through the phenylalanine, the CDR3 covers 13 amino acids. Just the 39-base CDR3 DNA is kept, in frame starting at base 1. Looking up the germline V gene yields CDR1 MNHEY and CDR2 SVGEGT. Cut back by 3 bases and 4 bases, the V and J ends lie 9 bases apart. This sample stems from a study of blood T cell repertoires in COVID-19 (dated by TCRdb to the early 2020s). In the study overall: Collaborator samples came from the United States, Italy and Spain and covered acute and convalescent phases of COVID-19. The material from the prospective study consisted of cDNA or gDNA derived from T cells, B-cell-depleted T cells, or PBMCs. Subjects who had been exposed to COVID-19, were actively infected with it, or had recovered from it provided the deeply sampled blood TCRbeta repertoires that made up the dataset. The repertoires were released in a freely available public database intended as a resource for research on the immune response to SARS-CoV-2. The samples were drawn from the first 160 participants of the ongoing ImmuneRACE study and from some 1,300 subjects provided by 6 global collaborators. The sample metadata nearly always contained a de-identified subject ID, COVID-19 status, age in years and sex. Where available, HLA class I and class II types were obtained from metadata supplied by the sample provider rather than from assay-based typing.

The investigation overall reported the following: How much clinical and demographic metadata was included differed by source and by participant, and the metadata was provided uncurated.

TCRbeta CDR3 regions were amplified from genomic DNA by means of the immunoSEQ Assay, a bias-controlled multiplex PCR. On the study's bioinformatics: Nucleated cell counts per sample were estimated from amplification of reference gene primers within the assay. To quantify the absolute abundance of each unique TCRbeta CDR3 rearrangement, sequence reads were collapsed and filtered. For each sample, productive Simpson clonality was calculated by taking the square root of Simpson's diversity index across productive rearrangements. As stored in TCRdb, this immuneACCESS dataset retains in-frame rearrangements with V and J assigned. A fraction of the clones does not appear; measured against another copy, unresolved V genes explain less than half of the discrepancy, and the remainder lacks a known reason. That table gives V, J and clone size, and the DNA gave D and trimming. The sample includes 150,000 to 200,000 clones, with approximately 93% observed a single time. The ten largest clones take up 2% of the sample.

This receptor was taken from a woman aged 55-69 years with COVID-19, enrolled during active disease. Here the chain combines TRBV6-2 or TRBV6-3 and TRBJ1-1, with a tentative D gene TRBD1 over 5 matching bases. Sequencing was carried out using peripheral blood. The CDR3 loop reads CASSYSGGTEAFF. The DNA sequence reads TGTGCCAGCAGTTATTCGGGGGGCACTGAAGCTTTCTTT.